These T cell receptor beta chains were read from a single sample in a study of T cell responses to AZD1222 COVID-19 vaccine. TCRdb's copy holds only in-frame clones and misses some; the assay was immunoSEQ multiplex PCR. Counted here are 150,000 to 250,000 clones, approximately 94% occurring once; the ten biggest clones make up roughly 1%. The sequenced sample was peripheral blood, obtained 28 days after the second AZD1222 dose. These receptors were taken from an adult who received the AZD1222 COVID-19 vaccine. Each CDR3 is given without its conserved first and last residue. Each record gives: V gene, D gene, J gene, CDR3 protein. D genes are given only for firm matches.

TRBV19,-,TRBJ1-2,ASTPSWRDGYT
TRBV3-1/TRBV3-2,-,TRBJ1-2,ASKRQPTSNYGYT
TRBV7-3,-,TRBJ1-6,ASSLASNSPLH
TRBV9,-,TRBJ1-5,ASSVDGSNQPQH
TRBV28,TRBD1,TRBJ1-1,ASSLGQQGTEAF
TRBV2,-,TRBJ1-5,ASSEVQTNQPQH
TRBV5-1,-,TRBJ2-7,ASSLEQGSYEQY
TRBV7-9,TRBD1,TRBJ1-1,ASSINRGNPEAF
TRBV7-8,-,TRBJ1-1,ASSSYTGKAF
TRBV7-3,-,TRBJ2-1,ASSLTRNNEQF
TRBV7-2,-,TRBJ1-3,ASSLGGVGNTIY
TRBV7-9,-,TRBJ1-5,ASSLGREYGNQPQH
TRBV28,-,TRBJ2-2,ASTATNTGELF
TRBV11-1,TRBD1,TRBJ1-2,ASSSSTGVGGYT
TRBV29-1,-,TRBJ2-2,SVDPNTGELF
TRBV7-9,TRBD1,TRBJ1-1,ASSPRDSEAF
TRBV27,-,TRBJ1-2,ASRRRYGYT
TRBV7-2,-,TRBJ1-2,ASSLVLFGGGRDGYT
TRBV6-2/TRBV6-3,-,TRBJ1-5,ASRPDRISNQPQH
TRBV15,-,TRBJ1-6,ATSREFRESPLH
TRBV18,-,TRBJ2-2,ASSLRSRPFANTGELF
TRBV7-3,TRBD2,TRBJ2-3,ASSLKRTSGGAWDTQY
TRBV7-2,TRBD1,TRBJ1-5,ASKGQATQPQH
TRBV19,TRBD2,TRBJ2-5,ASSRKRGAQETQY
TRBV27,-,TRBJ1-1,ASSPTRGQAF
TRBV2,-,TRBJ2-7,ASRRVAEQY
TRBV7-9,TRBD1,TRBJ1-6,ASSFTGGRVPPLH
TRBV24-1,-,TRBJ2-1,ATRGVNNEQF
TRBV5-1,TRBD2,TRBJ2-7,ASSLVWGGVYEQY
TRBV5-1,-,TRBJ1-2,ASGSTGRGGYT
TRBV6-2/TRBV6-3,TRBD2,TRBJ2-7,ASSYNEAGALYEQY
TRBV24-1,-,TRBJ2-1,ATSKQNDQRGRIDEQF
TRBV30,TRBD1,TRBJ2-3,AWDRGFSTDTQY
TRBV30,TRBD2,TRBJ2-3,AWSVGQRGIDTQY
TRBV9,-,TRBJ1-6,ASGRQGGSPLH
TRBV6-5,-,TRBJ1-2,ASSYSRGSGGYT
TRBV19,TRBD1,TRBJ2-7,ASKDRTSSYEQY
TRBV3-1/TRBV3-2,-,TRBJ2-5,ASSQSGPQETQY
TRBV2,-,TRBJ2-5,ASSVQETQY
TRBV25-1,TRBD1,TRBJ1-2,ASSQGDYGYT
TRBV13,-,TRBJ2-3,ASSLGLDEYTQY
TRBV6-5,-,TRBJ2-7,ASCRTLVYEQY
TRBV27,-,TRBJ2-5,ASSSTTSETQY
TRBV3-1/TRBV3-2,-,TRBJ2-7,ASSQVVYEQY
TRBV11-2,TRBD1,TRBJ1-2,ASSQGGSGTGSIYT
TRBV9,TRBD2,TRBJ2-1,ASDGGSSYNEQF
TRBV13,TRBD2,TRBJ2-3,ASSSTTSGGATDTQY
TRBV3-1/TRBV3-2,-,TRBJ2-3,ASSQDLSTFLTQY
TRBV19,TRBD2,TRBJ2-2,ASNQGLAGNTGELF
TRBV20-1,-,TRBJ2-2,SARKAGELF